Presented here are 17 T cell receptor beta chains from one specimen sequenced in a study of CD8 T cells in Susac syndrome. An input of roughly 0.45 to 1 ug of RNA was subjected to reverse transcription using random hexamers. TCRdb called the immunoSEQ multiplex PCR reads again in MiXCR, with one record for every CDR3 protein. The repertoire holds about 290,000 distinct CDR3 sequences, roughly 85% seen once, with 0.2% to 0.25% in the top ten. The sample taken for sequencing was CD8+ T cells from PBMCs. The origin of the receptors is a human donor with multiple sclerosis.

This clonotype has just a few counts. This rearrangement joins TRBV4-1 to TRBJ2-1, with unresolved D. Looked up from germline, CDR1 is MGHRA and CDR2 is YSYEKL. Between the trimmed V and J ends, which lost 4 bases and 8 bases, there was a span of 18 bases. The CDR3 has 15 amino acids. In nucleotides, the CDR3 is TGCGCCAGCAGCCGCCCAGGCCGGCGTTCCCATGAGCAGTTCTTC. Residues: CASSRPGRRSHEQFF.

CDR3 protein: CSARGWGLAGASWGDTQYF. The DNA for the CDR3 is TGCAGTGCTAGAGGGTGGGGACTAGCGGGAGCCTCCTGGGGAGATACGCAGTATTTT. V gene TRBV20-1 combines with J gene TRBJ2-3, with TRBD2 identical over 14 bases. Germline lookup yields CDR1 DFQATT and CDR2 SNEGSKA (reference sequence). The CDR3 extends over 19 amino acids. V lost 1 base and J lost 5; bases outside the gene matches: 14.

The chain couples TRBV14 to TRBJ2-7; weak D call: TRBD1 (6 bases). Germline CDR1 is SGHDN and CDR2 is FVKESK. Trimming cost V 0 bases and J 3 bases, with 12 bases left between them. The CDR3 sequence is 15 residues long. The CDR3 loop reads CASSQEQGLVYEQYF. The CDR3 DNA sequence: TGTGCCAGCAGCCAAGAACAGGGCTTGGTCTACGAGCAGTACTTC.

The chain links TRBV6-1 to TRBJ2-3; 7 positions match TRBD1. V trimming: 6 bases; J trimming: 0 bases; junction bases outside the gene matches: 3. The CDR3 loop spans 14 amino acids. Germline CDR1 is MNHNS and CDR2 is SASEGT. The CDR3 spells CASSRDSSTDTQYF. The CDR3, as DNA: TGTGCCAGCAGCCGGGACAGCAGCACAGATACGCAGTATTTT.

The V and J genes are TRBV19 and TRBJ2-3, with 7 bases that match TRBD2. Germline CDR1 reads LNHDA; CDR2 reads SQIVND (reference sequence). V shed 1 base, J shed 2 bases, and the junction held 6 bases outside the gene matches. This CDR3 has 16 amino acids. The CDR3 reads CASSIGAGALTDTQYF. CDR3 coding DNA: TGTGCCAGTAGTATAGGGGCGGGAGCCCTCACAGATACGCAGTATTTT.

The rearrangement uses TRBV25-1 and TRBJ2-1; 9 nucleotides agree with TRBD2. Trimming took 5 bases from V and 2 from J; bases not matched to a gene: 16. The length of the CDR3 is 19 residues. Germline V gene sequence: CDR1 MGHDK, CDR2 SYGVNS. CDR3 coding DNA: TGTGCCAGCAGTTCTTGGGGTGCTAGCGGGAACCCGACCTACAATGAGCAGTTCTTC. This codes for CASSSWGASGNPTYNEQFF.

The CDR3 is CACPPIAGEVVTEAFF. CDR3 DNA sequence: TGTGCCTGCCCGCCGATTGCGGGGGAGGTGGTTACTGAAGCTTTCTTT. The chain uses TRBV30 and TRBJ1-1; D is perhaps TRBD1 (5 bases). Germline CDR1 GTSNPN, CDR2 SVGIG (reference sequence). Trimming took 6 bases from V and 5 from J, leaving 25 bases between them. The CDR3 is 16 amino acids.

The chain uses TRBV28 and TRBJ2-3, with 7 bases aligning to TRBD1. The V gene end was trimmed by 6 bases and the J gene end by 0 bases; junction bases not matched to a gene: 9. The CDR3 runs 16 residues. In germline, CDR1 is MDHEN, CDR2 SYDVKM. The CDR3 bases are TGTGCCAGCAGCCCGCGGACAGGCCCTAGCACAGATACGCAGTATTTT. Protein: CASSPRTGPSTDTQYF.

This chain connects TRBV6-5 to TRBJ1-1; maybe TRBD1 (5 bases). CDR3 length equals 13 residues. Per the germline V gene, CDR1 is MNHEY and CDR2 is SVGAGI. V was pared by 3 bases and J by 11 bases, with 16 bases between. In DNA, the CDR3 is TGTGCCAGCAGTTATCGTGGGGCTTCCATTGCTTTCTTT. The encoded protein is CASSYRGASIAFF.

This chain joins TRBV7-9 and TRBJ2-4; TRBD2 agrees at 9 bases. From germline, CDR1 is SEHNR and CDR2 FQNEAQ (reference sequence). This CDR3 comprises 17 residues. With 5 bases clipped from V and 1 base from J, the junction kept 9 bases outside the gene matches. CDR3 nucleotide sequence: TGTGCCAGCAGCCCAAGCCCTAGCGGGATGGCCAAAAACATTCAGTACTTC. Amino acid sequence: CASSPSPSGMAKNIQYF.

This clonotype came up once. The CDR3 spells CASSHSRGLAAASEQFF. Here the CDR3 DNA reads TGTGCCAGCAGCCATTCTCGGGGACTAGCGGCAGCGAGTGAGCAGTTCTTC. J is TRBJ2-1 and V is TRBV4-2; TRBD2 matches 11 bases. Germline values: CDR1 LGHNA, CDR2 YNFKEQ. The CDR3 is made up of 17 amino acids. Trimming at V came to 3 bases and at J to 9 bases, leaving 13 bases not matched to a gene.

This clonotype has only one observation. CDR3 DNA: TGTGCCAGCAGCAATCCTGTCAATTCACCCCTCCACTTT. This codes for CASSNPVNSPLHF. The rearrangement uses TRBV21-1 and TRBJ1-6. TRBV21-1 is a pseudogene. There are 13 residues in the CDR3.

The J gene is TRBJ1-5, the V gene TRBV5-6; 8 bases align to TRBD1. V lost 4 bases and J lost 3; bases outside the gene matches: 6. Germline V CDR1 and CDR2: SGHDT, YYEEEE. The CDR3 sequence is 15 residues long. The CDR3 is CASSVGQGPNQPQHF. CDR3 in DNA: TGTGCCAGCAGCGTCGGACAGGGCCCCAATCAGCCCCAGCATTTT.

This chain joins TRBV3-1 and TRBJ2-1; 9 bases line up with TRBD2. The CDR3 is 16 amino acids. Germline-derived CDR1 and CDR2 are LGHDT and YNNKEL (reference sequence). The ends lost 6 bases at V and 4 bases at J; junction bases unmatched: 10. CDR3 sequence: CASRRTSSGVYNEQFF. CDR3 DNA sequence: TGTGCCAGCAGACGAACTTCTAGCGGGGTATACAATGAGCAGTTCTTC.

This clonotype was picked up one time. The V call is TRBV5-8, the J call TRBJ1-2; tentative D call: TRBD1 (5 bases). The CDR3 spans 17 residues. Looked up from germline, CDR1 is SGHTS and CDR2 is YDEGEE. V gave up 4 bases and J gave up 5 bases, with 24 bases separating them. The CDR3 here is CASSHGTRGSIPYGYTF. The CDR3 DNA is TGTGCCAGCAGCCATGGGACGAGGGGCTCTATACCTTATGGCTACACCTTC.

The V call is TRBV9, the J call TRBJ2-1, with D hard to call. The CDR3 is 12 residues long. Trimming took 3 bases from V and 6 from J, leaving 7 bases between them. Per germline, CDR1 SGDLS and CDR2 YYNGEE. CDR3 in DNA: TGTGCCAGCAGCGGCATCACCAATGAGCAGTTCTTC. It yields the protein CASSGITNEQFF. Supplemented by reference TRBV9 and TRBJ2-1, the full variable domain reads DSGVTQTPKHLITATGQRVTLRCSPRSGDLSVYWYQQSLDQGLQFLIQYYNGEERAKGNILERFSAQQFPDLHSELNLSSLELGDSALYFCASSGITNEQFFGPGTRLTVL.

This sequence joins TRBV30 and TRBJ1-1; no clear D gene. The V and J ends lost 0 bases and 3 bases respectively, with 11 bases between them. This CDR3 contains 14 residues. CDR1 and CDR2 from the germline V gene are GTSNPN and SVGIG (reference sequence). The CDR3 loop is CAWSVRREYTEAFF. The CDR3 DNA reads TGTGCCTGGAGTGTACGAAGGGAGTACACTGAAGCTTTCTTT.